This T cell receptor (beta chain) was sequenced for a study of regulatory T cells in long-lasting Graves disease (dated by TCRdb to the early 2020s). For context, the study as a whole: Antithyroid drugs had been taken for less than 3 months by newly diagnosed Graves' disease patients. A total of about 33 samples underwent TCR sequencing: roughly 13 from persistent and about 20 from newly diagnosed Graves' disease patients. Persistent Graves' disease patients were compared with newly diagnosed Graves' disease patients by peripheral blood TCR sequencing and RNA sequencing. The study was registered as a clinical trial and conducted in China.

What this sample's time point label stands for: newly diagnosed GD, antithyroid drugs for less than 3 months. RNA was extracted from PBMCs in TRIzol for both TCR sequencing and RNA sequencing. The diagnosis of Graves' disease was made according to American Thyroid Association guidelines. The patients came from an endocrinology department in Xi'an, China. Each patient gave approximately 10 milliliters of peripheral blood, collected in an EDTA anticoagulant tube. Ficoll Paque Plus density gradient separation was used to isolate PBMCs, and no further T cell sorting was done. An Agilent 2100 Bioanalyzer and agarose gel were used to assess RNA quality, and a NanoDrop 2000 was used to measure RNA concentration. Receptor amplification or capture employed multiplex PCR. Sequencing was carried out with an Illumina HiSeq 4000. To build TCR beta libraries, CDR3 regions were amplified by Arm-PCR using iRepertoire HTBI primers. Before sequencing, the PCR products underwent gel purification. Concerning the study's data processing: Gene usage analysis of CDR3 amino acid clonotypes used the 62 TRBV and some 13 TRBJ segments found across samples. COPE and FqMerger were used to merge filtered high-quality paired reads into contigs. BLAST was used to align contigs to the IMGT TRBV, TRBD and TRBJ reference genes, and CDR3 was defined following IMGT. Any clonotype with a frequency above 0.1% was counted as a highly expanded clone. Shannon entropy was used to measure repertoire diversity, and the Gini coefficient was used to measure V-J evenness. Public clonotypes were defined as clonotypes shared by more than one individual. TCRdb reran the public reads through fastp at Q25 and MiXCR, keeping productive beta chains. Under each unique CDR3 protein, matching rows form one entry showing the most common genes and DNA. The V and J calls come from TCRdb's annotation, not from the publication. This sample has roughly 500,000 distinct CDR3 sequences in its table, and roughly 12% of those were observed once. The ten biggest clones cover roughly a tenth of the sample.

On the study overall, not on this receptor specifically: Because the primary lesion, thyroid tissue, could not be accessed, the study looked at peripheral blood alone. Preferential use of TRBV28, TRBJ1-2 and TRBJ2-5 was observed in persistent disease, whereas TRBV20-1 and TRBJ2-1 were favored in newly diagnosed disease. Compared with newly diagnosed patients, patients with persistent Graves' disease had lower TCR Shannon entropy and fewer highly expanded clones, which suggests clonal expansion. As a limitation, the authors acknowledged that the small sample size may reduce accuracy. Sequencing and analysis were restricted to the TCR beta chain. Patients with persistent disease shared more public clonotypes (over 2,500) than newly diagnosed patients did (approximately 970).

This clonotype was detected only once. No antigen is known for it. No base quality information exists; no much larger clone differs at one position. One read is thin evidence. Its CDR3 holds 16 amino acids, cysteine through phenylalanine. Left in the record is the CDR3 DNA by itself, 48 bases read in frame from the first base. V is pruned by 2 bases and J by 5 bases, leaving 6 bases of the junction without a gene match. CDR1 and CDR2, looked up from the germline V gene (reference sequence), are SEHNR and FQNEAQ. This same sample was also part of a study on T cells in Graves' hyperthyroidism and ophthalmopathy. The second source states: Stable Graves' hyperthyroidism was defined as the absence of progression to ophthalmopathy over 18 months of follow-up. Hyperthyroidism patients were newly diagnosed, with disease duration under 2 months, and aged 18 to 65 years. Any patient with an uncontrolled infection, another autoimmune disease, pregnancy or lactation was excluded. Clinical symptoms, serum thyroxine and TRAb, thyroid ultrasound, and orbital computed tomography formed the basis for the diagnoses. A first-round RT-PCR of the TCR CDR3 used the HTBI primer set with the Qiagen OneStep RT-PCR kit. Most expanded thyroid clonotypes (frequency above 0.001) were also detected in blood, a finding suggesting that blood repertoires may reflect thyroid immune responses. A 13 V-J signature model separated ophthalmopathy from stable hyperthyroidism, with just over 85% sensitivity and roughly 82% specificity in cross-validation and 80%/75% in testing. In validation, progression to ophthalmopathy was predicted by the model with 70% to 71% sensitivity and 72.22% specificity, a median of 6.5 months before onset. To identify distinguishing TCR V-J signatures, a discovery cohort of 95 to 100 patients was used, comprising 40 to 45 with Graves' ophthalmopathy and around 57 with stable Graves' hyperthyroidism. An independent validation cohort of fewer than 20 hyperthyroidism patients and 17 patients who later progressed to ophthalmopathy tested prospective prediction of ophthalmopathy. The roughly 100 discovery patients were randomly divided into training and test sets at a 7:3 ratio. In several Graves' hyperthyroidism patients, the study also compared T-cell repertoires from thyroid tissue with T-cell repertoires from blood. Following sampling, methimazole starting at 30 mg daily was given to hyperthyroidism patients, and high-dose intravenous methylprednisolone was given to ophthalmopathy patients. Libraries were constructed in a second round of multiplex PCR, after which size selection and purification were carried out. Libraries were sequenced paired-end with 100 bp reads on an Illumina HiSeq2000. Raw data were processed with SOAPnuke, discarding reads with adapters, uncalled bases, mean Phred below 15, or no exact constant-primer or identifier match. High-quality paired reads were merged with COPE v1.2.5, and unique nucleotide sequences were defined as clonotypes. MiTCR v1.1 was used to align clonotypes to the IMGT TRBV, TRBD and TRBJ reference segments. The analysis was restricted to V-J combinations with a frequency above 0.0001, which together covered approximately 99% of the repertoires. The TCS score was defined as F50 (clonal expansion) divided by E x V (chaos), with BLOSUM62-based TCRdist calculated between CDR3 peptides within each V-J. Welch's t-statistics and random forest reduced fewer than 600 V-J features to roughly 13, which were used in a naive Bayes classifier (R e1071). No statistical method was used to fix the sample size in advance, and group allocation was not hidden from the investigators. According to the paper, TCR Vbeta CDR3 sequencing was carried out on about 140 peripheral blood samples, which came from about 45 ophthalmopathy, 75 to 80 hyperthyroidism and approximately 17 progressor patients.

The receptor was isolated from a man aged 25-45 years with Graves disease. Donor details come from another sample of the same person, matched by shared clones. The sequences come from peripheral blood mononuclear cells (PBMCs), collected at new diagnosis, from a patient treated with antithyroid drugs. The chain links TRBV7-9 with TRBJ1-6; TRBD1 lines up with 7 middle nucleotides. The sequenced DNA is TGTGCCAGCAGCTTACGACAGGGAGGAGATAATTCACCCCTCCACTTT. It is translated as CASSLRQGGDNSPLHF.